The TCR beta chain described here comes from a study of PD-L1 blockade in urothelial cancer. Study information: Each participant's history included 0 to 3 prior chemotherapy regimens. Study-wide results and limits: Better survival was forecast by a pretreatment blood TCR clonality below the median.

Specified time point: peripheral blood 6 weeks after treatment start. Remarks on this clone: Its target is unknown.

The junction had 11 bases not matched to a gene; V was cut back by 5 bases and J by 6 bases. Germline values: CDR1 MNHEY, CDR2 SMNVEV (reference sequence). This CDR3 has 15 amino acids. TCRdb keeps only in-frame clones here, not all; method: immunoSEQ multiplex PCR. The sample contains some 75,000 clones, 80% to 95% of which appear only once. Sequencing was performed on PBMCs, taken around atezolizumab (anti-PD-L1) treatment. This chain connects TRBV27 to TRBJ2-7; TRBD1 agrees at 9 bases. This receptor was obtained from a woman of 80 years or more with urothelial cancer. In DNA, the CDR3 is TGTGCCAGCAGTCTAACCGGGACAGGGCTGAGCGAGCAGTACTTC. Translation: CASSLTGTGLSEQYF.